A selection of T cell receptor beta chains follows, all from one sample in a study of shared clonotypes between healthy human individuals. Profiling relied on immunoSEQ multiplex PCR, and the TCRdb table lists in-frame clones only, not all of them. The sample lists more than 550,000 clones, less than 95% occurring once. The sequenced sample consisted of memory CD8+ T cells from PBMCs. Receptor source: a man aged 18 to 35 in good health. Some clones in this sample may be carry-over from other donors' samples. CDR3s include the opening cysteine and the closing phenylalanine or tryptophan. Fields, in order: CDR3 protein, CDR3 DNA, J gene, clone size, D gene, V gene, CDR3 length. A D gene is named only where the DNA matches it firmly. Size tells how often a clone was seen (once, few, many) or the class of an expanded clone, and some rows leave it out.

CASSRSKETQYF | TGTGCCAGCAGTCGGTCCAAAGAGACCCAGTACTTC | TRBJ2-5 | . | . | TRBV25-1 | 12
CASSPLRGAPYEQYF | TGTGCCAGCAGCCCCCTTAGGGGGGCGCCCTACGAGCAGTACTTC | TRBJ2-7 | . | . | TRBV5-6 | 15
CASSPSVLDTNTEAFF | TGTGCCAGCTCACCCTCGGTCCTGGACACAAACACTGAAGCTTTCTTT | TRBJ1-1 | . | . | TRBV18 | 16
CASSEWGGRTYNEQFF | TGCGCCAGCAGTGAGTGGGGCGGGAGGACTTACAATGAGCAGTTCTTC | TRBJ2-1 | . | TRBD2 | TRBV10-1 | 16
CASSPGTGEGTDTQYF | TGTGCCAGCAGCCCCGGGACAGGGGAGGGCACAGATACGCAGTATTTT | TRBJ2-3 | . | TRBD1 | TRBV7-9 | 16
CASSASGTGSYEQYF | TGTGCCAGCAGCGCTTCCGGGACAGGGTCCTACGAGCAGTACTTC | TRBJ2-7 | . | TRBD1 | TRBV9 | 15
CASSSPYGINNEQFF | TGTGCCAGCAGCTCCCCATACGGGATCAACAATGAGCAGTTCTTC | TRBJ2-1 | . | . | TRBV7-6 | 15
CATSRATSGSERETQYF | TGTGCCACCAGCAGAGCTACTAGCGGGAGTGAGCGAGAGACCCAGTACTTC | TRBJ2-5 | . | TRBD2 | TRBV15 | 17
CASSVELAGISGSYNEQFF | TGTGCCAGCAGCGTAGAACTAGCGGGAATTTCGGGCTCCTACAATGAGCAGTTCTTC | TRBJ2-1 | once | TRBD2 | TRBV11-2 | 19
CASSQAVAPGFFEKLFF | TGTGCCAGCAGCCAAGCGGTTGCCCCCGGCTTTTTTGAAAAACTGTTTTTT | TRBJ1-4 | . | . | TRBV4-2 | 17
CASSLTDTGNTIYF | TGTGCCAGCAGTCTGACAGACACTGGAAACACCATATATTTT | TRBJ1-3 | . | . | TRBV6-6 | 14
CAWRGRGKGQPQHF | TGTGCCTGGAGGGGTAGGGGGAAGGGTCAGCCCCAGCATTTT | TRBJ1-5 | . | . | TRBV30 | 14
CASSPQAQSSEKLFF | TGCGCCAGCAGCCCCCAGGCTCAGTCTAGTGAAAAACTGTTTTTT | TRBJ1-4 | . | . | TRBV4-1 | 15
CASSFSGATYEQYF | TGTGCCAGCAGTTTTAGCGGGGCCACCTACGAGCAGTACTTC | TRBJ2-7 | few | TRBD2 | TRBV27 | 14
CASSGSRRGTYEQYF | TGCGCCAGCAGCGGGAGTCGTCGGGGGACCTACGAGCAGTACTTC | TRBJ2-7 | . | . | TRBV5-1 | 15
CASSVVPGKEAFF | TGTGCCAGCAGCGTAGTGCCAGGGAAAGAAGCTTTCTTT | TRBJ1-1 | . | . | TRBV9 | 13
CASSNDRDSMNTEAFF | TGTGCCAGCAGCAATGACAGGGACAGCATGAACACTGAAGCTTTCTTT | TRBJ1-1 | many | TRBD1 | TRBV2 | 16
CSVELTSGRAYEQYF | TGCAGCGTTGAACTTACTAGCGGGAGGGCCTACGAGCAGTACTTC | TRBJ2-7 | . | TRBD2 | TRBV29-1 | 15
CATSTGGQVNYGYTF | TGTGCCACCAGCACGGGGGGACAGGTTAACTATGGCTACACCTTC | TRBJ1-2 | once | TRBD1 | TRBV15 | 15
CASSPPGLAGRQETQYF | TGTGCCAGCAGCCCGCCGGGACTAGCGGGGCGCCAAGAGACCCAGTACTTC | TRBJ2-5 | . | TRBD2 | TRBV7-9 | 17
CASSVQGALKTQYF | TGTGCCAGCAGTGTGCAGGGGGCGCTTAAGACCCAGTACTTC | TRBJ2-5 | . | TRBD1 | TRBV6-1 | 14
CASSQELAGGRKPGELFF | TGCGCCAGCAGCCAAGAACTAGCGGGAGGGCGAAAACCCGGGGAGCTGTTTTTT | TRBJ2-2 | . | TRBD2 | TRBV4-3 | 18
CASSDDRGNNEKLFF | TGTGCCAGCAGTGATGACAGGGGGAATAATGAAAAACTGTTTTTT | TRBJ1-4 | . | TRBD1 | TRBV6-1 | 15
CSAWGGSTEAFF | TGCAGCGCATGGGGGGGGAGCACTGAAGCTTTCTTT | TRBJ1-1 | . | . | TRBV29-1 | 12
CASSQVRSRGSEGGEQYF | TGCGCCAGCAGCCAAGTTAGGTCCAGGGGATCCGAAGGGGGGGAGCAGTACTTC | TRBJ2-7 | once | . | TRBV4-1 | 18
CASSFQMNTEAFF | TGTGCCAGCAGCTTTCAAATGAACACTGAAGCTTTCTTT | TRBJ1-1 | few | . | TRBV7-3 | 13
CASSFPTAAGANTGELFF | TGTGCCAGCAGTTTCCCCACCGCCGCAGGGGCGAACACCGGGGAGCTGTTTTTT | TRBJ2-2 | . | . | TRBV28 | 18
CASSLVPEQYF | TGTGCCAGCAGCTTAGTGCCCGAGCAGTACTTC | TRBJ2-7 | . | . | TRBV11-3 | 11
CASSSEREAGNTIYF | TGTGCCAGCAGCTCAGAGCGGGAGGCTGGAAACACCATATATTTT | TRBJ1-3 | . | . | TRBV11-1 | 15
CASSPGSLSLGKFF | TGTGCCAGCAGCCCCGGGTCTTTAAGTCTCGGAAAGTTCTTC | TRBJ2-1 | . | . | TRBV9 | 14
CAISETGRENNEQFF | TGTGCCATCAGTGAGACTGGTCGGGAGAACAATGAGCAGTTCTTC | TRBJ2-1 | once | . | TRBV10-3 | 15
CASSLLGHNSYEQYF | TGTGCCAGCAGTTTATTGGGACACAACTCCTACGAGCAGTACTTC | TRBJ2-7 | . | . | TRBV28 | 15
CAISMTGLKQETQYF | TGTGCCATCAGTATGACAGGACTGAAACAAGAGACCCAGTACTTC | TRBJ2-5 | many | . | TRBV10-3 | 15
CASSYFAPRDRESNSYEQYF | TGTGCCAGCAGTTACTTCGCCCCCCGGGACAGGGAATCGAACTCCTACGAGCAGTACTTC | TRBJ2-7 | . | TRBD1 | TRBV27 | 20
CASSQPWLREGTYEQYF | TGTGCCAGCAGCCAACCCTGGTTGAGGGAGGGTACCTACGAGCAGTACTTC | TRBJ2-7 | . | TRBD2 | TRBV4-2 | 17
CASSLVLAAYEQYF | TGTGCCAGCAGCTTGGTCCTCGCCGCCTACGAGCAGTACTTC | TRBJ2-7 | once | . | TRBV5-5 | 14
CASSTQNYNSPEYYGYTF | TGTGCCAGCAGCACCCAAAATTATAACAGCCCTGAGTACTATGGCTACACCTTC | TRBJ1-2 | . | . | TRBV9 | 18
CASSLGGRGYNEQFF | TGTGCCAGCAGCTTAGGGGGGCGAGGCTACAATGAGCAGTTCTTC | TRBJ2-1 | . | . | TRBV11-2 | 15
CASSRTGGNTGELFF | TGTGCCAGCAGCCGGACAGGGGGGAACACCGGGGAGCTGTTTTTT | TRBJ2-2 | once | TRBD1 | TRBV7-9 | 15
CASSLHLSSYNEQFF | TGTGCCAGCAGTTTACACTTGAGCTCCTACAATGAGCAGTTCTTC | TRBJ2-1 | . | . | TRBV28 | 15
CASSIRGTVNLEKLFF | TGTGCCAGTAGTATTCGCGGGACAGTCAACCTTGAAAAACTGTTTTTT | TRBJ1-4 | . | TRBD1 | TRBV19 | 16
CASSSTSGRASYNEQFF | TGTGCCAGCAGCTCCACTAGCGGGAGGGCCTCCTACAATGAGCAGTTCTTC | TRBJ2-1 | . | TRBD2 | TRBV5-4 | 17
CASSFLREGYNEQFF | TGTGCCAGCAGTTTCCTACGGGAGGGCTACAATGAGCAGTTCTTC | TRBJ2-1 | . | TRBD2 | TRBV28 | 15
CASSLGYGYEQYF | TGTGCCAGCAGCTTAGGATACGGATACGAGCAGTACTTC | TRBJ2-7 | once | . | TRBV7-2 | 13
CASSIGLPYEQYF | TGTGCCAGTAGTATAGGACTTCCCTACGAGCAGTACTTC | TRBJ2-7 | . | . | TRBV19 | 13
CASSAEGLADTTLTYNEQFF | TGTGCCAGCAGCGCCGAGGGACTAGCGGATACCACACTCACTTACAATGAGCAGTTCTTC | TRBJ2-1 | . | TRBD2 | TRBV9 | 20
CASSPQVETQYF | TGTGCCAGCAGTCCCCAGGTTGAGACCCAGTACTTC | TRBJ2-5 | . | . | TRBV6-5 | 12
CASSPTGNFFEQYF | TGTGCCAGTAGCCCGACAGGGAACTTTTTCGAGCAGTACTTC | TRBJ2-7 | . | TRBD1 | TRBV19 | 14
CASSLIKSLGETQYF | TGTGCCAGCAGCTTAATTAAGTCGCTGGGGGAGACCCAGTACTTC | TRBJ2-5 | . | . | TRBV7-6 | 15
CSVGEGGYNEQFF | TGCAGCGTTGGCGAGGGAGGATACAATGAGCAGTTCTTC | TRBJ2-1 | . | . | TRBV29-1 | 13
CAVRTGWNADTQYF | TGTGCCGTACGGACTGGTTGGAATGCAGATACGCAGTATTTT | TRBJ2-3 | . | . | TRBV2 | 14
CASSQAPGTAYEQYF | TGCGCCAGCAGCCAAGCCCCCGGGACAGCCTACGAGCAGTACTTC | TRBJ2-7 | . | TRBD1 | TRBV4-1 | 15
CASSWTGTEAFF | TGTGCCAGCAGCTGGACTGGGACAGAAGCTTTCTTT | TRBJ1-1 | . | . | TRBV5-6 | 12